The next 14 T cell receptor beta chains were all read from a single sample in a study of blood T cell repertoires in COVID-19. Produced via immunoSEQ multiplex PCR; TCRdb's table is partial and in-frame only. The repertoire holds 200,000 to 250,000 clones, with around nine tenths as singletons. Sequenced material: PBMCs or T cells enriched from blood (not recorded which). The source is a woman aged 30 to 39 who had recovered from COVID-19.

The gene calls are TRBV9 and TRBJ2-1, with a weak D call TRBD2 (5 bases). Trimming stripped 1 base from V and 2 bases from J, with 10 bases between. The germline V gene encodes CDR1 SGDLS and CDR2 YYNGEE. The CDR3 runs 15 residues. CDR3 region: CASSVTGSPYNEQFF. The DNA of the CDR3 is TGTGCCAGCAGCGTAACGGGATCCCCCTACAATGAGCAGTTCTTC.

The chain is built from TRBV5-1 and TRBJ1-2; 8 bases agree with TRBD1. Germline values: CDR1 SGHRS, CDR2 YFSETQ. V dropped 0 bases and J dropped 1; count of bases not matched to a gene: 8. The CDR3 is 17 residues long. CDR3 protein: CASSLEAGGLGNYGYTF. For the CDR3, the DNA is TGCGCCAGCAGCTTGGAGGCAGGGGGCCTCGGTAACTATGGCTACACCTTC.

The CDR3 DNA reads as TGTGCCAGCAGCCCGCCTAGCGGGAGGTTTACTGACAATGAGCAGTTCTTC. The encoded protein is CASSPPSGRFTDNEQFF. The chain links TRBV7-9 to TRBJ2-1; TRBD2 matches 11 bases. The CDR3 runs 17 residues. The germline V gene encodes CDR1 SEHNR and CDR2 FQNEAQ (reference sequence). V lost 5 bases to trimming and J lost 5 bases; unmatched junction nucleotides: 11.

The rearrangement links TRBV7-2 to TRBJ2-3, with D uncertain. V gave up 2 bases and J gave up 6 bases, with 18 bases separating them. Germline assignment: CDR1 SGHTA and CDR2 FQGNSA. The CDR3 is 16 amino acids. The CDR3 DNA reads TGTGCCAGCAGCTTAACCCGACAAGTATCTGTGGATACGCAGTATTTT. This gives the protein CASSLTRQVSVDTQYF.

The chain combines TRBV5-8 with TRBJ1-1; 7 bases are a match to TRBD1. The V gene's germline CDR1 is SGHTS and CDR2 YDEGEE. Trimming cost V 2 bases and J 2 bases; bases outside gene matches: 12. This CDR3 is 17 amino acids long. As DNA, the CDR3 is TGTGCCAGCAGCTTTCATCGGCTAGGGACAGCAAACACTGAAGCTTTCTTT. This translates into CASSFHRLGTANTEAFF.

The rearrangement uses TRBV11-2 and TRBJ1-2; D possibly corresponds to TRBD1 (5 bases). Germline loops: CDR1 SGHAT, CDR2 FQNNGV. V lost 5 bases to trimming and J lost 2 bases, with 12 bases between them. This CDR3 is built from 14 residues. The CDR3 DNA sequence: TGTGCCAGCAGCCCAACGGGGGGAAACTATGGCTACACCTTC. Translating gives CASSPTGGNYGYTF.

The genes are TRBV28 and TRBJ2-3; 9 positions agree with TRBD1. V gave up 3 bases and J gave up 9 bases; unmatched junction bases: 10. This CDR3 has 15 amino acids. CDR1 MDHEN and CDR2 SYDVKM come from the germline V gene. Here the CDR3 DNA reads TGTGCCAGCAGTTTCGTGGACAGGGGATATGGCACGCAGTATTTT. Translation: CASSFVDRGYGTQYF. The full variable domain, rest sourced from reference TRBV28 and TRBJ2-3, is DVKVTQSSRYLVKRTGEKVFLECVQDMDHENMFWYRQDPGLGLRLIYFSYDVKMKEKGDIPEGYSVSREKKERFSLILESASTNQTSMYLCASSFVDRGYGTQYFGPGTRLTVL.

The rearrangement joins TRBV20-1 to TRBJ2-7, with D tentatively TRBD2 (6 bases). CDR3 length equals 14 residues. V was cut by 3 bases and J by 5 bases, with 17 bases left in between. The germline CDR1 and CDR2 sequences are DFQATT and SNEGSKA (reference sequence). CDR3 sequence reads: CSASPGSRGNEQYF. CDR3 sequence (DNA): TGCAGTGCTAGTCCGGGGTCCCGCGGGAACGAGCAGTACTTC.

The chain couples TRBV6-5 to TRBJ1-1; D remains ambiguous. Germline CDR1 is MNHEY and CDR2 is SVGAGI. V lost 2 bases and J lost 0, with 10 bases in between. The CDR3 is 15 amino acids. This chain's CDR3 is CASSYARGMNTEAFF. As DNA, the CDR3 is TGTGCCAGCAGTTACGCACGAGGCATGAACACTGAAGCTTTCTTT.

The chain uses TRBV30 and TRBJ1-6, with 9 bases fitting TRBD1. Germline CDR1 GTSNPN, CDR2 SVGIG (reference sequence). V shed 3 bases, J shed 10 bases, and the junction held 10 bases outside the gene matches. The CDR3 is 15 residues long. The DNA for the CDR3 is TGTGCCTGGAGCGGTAGAAGGACAGGGGCATCACCCCTCCACTTT. Its translation: CAWSGRRTGASPLHF.

The chain recombines TRBV9 with TRBJ2-3; weak D call: TRBD2 (6 bases). The CDR3 covers 13 residues. The ends were cut back, 2 bases at V and 3 bases at J, with 7 bases in the middle. Germline CDR1 and CDR2: SGDLS and YYNGEE. The CDR3 region has the DNA TGTGCCAGCAGCGTTGCGGGAACAGATACGCAGTATTTT. Amino acid sequence: CASSVAGTDTQYF.

The chain recombines TRBV5-8 with TRBJ2-1; 9 nucleotides align to TRBD1. J gave up 1 base and V 4 bases, and 15 bases lay outside the gene matches. CDR1 is SGHTS and CDR2 is YDEGEE in the germline V gene. The CDR3 is 19 residues long. CDR3: CASSPPPGQGHRSYNEQFF. CDR3 nucleotides: TGTGCCAGCAGCCCCCCACCGGGACAGGGTCATAGGTCCTACAATGAGCAGTTCTTC. Full variable domain (outside the CDR3, taken from reference TRBV5-8 and TRBJ2-1): EAGVTQSPTHLIKTRGQQATLRCSPISGHTSVYWYQQALGLGLQFLLWYDEGEERNRGNFPPRFSGRQFPNYSSELNVNALELEDSALYLCASSPPPGQGHRSYNEQFFGPGTRLTVL.

The chain employs TRBV7-9 and TRBJ1-1, with 9 bases lining up with TRBD1. V shed 1 base and J 0 bases; nucleotides not matched to a gene: 6. The CDR3 contains 17 residues. CDR1 SEHNR and CDR2 FQNEAQ come from the germline V gene (reference sequence). Here the CDR3 DNA reads TGTGCCAGCAGCTTAGATCCGGGACAGGGCCTGAACACTGAAGCTTTCTTT. It translates to CASSLDPGQGLNTEAFF. Variable domain in full (rest from reference TRBV7-9 and TRBJ1-1): DTGVSQNPRHKITKRGQNVTFRCDPISEHNRLYWYRQTLGQGPEFLTYFQNEAQLEKSRLLSDRFSAERPKGSFSTLEIQRTEQGDSAMYLCASSLDPGQGLNTEAFFGQGTRLTVV.

This chain connects TRBV4-3 to TRBJ1-2; D unclear. With 0 bases removed from V and 9 bases from J, the gap between germline ends came to 11 bases. This CDR3 has 13 amino acids. Germline V CDR1 and CDR2: LGHNA, YSLEER. CDR3: CASSQERSIRYTF. Written as DNA, the CDR3 is TGCGCCAGCAGCCAAGAGCGGTCCATCCGCTACACCTTC.